Presented here are 27 T cell receptor beta chains from one specimen sequenced in a study of vaccination and CD4 T cells after COVID-19. Noted treatment: roughly 11-day PBMC culture with coronavirus spike peptide pools or control peptides (ViraFEST assay). These TCRs are of unknown antigen specificity. The Oncomine TCR Beta short-read assay sequenced DNA from cultured CD4+ T cells. MiXCR was run by TCRdb on the PCR reads, yielding one entry per CDR3 protein. The table records 9,500 to 15,000 distinct CDR3 sequences, 45% to 55% of them present only once. The specimen comprised cultured CD4+ T cells from blood, sampled after SARS-CoV-2 vaccination. The source is a human donor with COVID-19.

The chain couples TRBV19 to TRBJ2-7, with no clear D. The V gene lost 2 bases and the J gene lost 2 bases, with 7 bases spanning the gap. There are 13 residues in the CDR3. Germline V lookup: CDR1 LNHDA, CDR2 SQIVND (reference sequence). CDR3 DNA sequence: TGTGCCAGTAGTATATACGGCACCTACGAGCAGTACTTC. Translation gives CASSIYGTYEQYF.

The V call is TRBV27, the J call TRBJ1-6; unclear D gene. The V end was cut by 7 bases, the J end by 1 base, with 5 bases between. Per germline, CDR1 MNHEY and CDR2 SMNVEV (reference sequence). CDR3 length: 13 residues. CDR3 nucleotide sequence: TGTGCCAGCAAGGGTTCCTATAATTCACCCCTCCACTTT. It yields the protein CASKGSYNSPLHF.

The rearrangement links TRBV6-1 to TRBJ2-7; 9 bases match TRBD1. Unmatched junction bases numbered 7, after V lost 5 bases and J lost 2 bases. The CDR3 contains 15 residues. Germline V gene data show CDR1 as MNHNS and CDR2 as SASEGT. This CDR3 is CASSRPGTGTYEQYF. The CDR3 DNA reads TGTGCCAGCAGTCGTCCCGGGACAGGGACCTACGAGCAGTACTTC.

The chain uses TRBV7-8 and TRBJ1-5; weak D call: TRBD1 (6 bases). Germline-derived CDR1 and CDR2 are SGHVS and FQNEAQ. Between the trimmed V and J ends, which lost 1 base and 6 bases, there was a span of 10 bases. The CDR3 runs to 14 residues. CDR3 residues: CASSLGQDAQPQHF. DNA for the CDR3: TGTGCCAGCAGCTTAGGACAGGATGCTCAGCCCCAGCATTTT.

The rearrangement links TRBV19 to TRBJ1-2; 9 bases align to TRBD1. Germline V lookup: CDR1 LNHDA, CDR2 SQIVND (reference sequence). The CDR3 sequence is 15 residues long. The V gene end was trimmed by 5 bases and the J gene end by 2 bases; junction bases not matched to a gene: 6. The CDR3 DNA reads as TGTGCCAGTAGTGTGACAGGGGGTAAGAACTATGGCTACACCTTC. Translation: CASSVTGGKNYGYTF.

The chain joins TRBV10-3 to TRBJ1-1; D is perhaps TRBD1 (5 bases). The CDR3 contains 13 residues. Germline values: CDR1 ENHRY, CDR2 SYGVKD. The CDR3: CAHHQGLGTEAFF. In DNA, the CDR3 is TGTGCACATCATCAGGGTTTGGGCACTGAAGCTTTCTTT.

The gene calls are TRBV19 and TRBJ2-6; D might be TRBD1 (5 bases). V lost 8 bases and J 3 bases, leaving 14 bases between the germline ends. CDR1 is LNHDA and CDR2 is SQIVND in the germline V gene (reference sequence). The CDR3 length is 15 residues. CDR3 in amino acids: CASYSLGDGANVLTF. For the CDR3, the DNA is TGTGCCAGTTACAGTCTAGGGGATGGGGCCAACGTCCTGACTTTC.

This clonotype was seen more than once but under ten times. The chain joins TRBV6-2 or TRBV6-3 to TRBJ1-5, with unresolved D. Trimming took off 7 bases at V and 5 bases at J, with 9 bases between the two ends. CDR3 length equals 12 residues. Germline V gene data show CDR1 as MNHEY and CDR2 as SVGEGT. The CDR3 loop reads CASTSVDQPQHF. CDR3 nucleotide sequence: TGTGCCAGCACCTCGGTGGATCAGCCCCAGCATTTT.

This clonotype came up once. V usage is TRBV7-3 and J usage is TRBJ1-6; D call uncertain. V was cut by 8 bases and J by 7 bases, with 21 bases left in between. The CDR3 is 16 residues long. Germline CDR1 and CDR2: SGHTA and FQGTGA. CDR3 nucleotides: TGTGCCAGCGGCTCCCGCGGCCCCCAAGGGAATTCACCCCTCCACTTT. Protein: CASGSRGPQGNSPLHF.

The chain has TRBV20-1 and TRBJ2-3, with 7 positions matching TRBD1. The V segment lost 5 bases and the J segment 4 bases; nucleotides outside the gene matches: 6. Germline-derived CDR1 and CDR2 are DFQATT and SNEGSKA (reference sequence). CDR3 length: 13 residues. The CDR3 sequence: CSAQTGVPDTQYF. CDR3 coding DNA: TGCAGTGCTCAAACAGGGGTCCCAGATACGCAGTATTTT.

The V and J genes are TRBV20-1 and TRBJ1-1; D gene uncertain. There are 16 residues in the CDR3. Germline CDR1 is DFQATT and CDR2 is SNEGSKA (reference sequence). V lost 6 bases and J 0 bases, leaving 20 bases between the germline ends. The CDR3: CSAPTRATGMNTEAFF. CDR3 sequence (DNA): TGCAGTGCCCCAACACGCGCGACGGGAATGAACACTGAAGCTTTCTTT.

V usage is TRBV6-1 and J usage is TRBJ1-1; D unclear. CDR3 length: 12 amino acids. The V and J ends lost 5 bases and 1 base respectively, with 5 bases between them. CDR1 MNHNS and CDR2 SASEGT come from the germline V gene. The DNA for the CDR3 is TGTGCCAGCAGTCGACAGAACACTGAAGCTTTCTTT. It yields the protein CASSRQNTEAFF.

The gene calls are TRBV2 and TRBJ2-1; 10 bases are shared with TRBD2. The CDR3 loop spans 15 amino acids. Unmatched junction bases numbered 5, after V lost 3 bases and J lost 6 bases. Germline V CDR1 and CDR2: SNHLY, FYNNEI. CDR3 bases: TGTGCCAGCAGTGATTGGAGCGGGGGGGCCAATGAGCAGTTCTTC. This codes for CASSDWSGGANEQFF.

The V and J genes are TRBV5-1 and TRBJ1-5; no definite D call. CDR3 length equals 14 residues. Deletions cut 0 bases from V and 3 bases from J, with 7 bases between. The germline gives CDR1 SGHRS, CDR2 YFSETQ. CDR3 loop: CASSLGADNQPQHF. CDR3 in DNA: TGCGCCAGCAGCTTGGGGGCGGACAATCAGCCCCAGCATTTT. The full variable domain, rest sourced from reference TRBV5-1 and TRBJ1-5, is KAGVTQTPRYLIKTRGQQVTLSCSPISGHRSVSWYQQTPGQGLQFLFEYFSETQRNKGNFPGRFSGRQFSNSRSEMNVSTLELGDSALYLCASSLGADNQPQHFGDGTRLSIL.

This clonotype was detected a few times. The rearrangement links TRBV6-5 to TRBJ1-6, with TRBD1 matching 10 bases. V lost 4 bases and J lost 8; bases outside the gene matches: 5. This CDR3 spans 15 amino acids. Germline V gene lookup returns CDR1 MNHEY and CDR2 SVGAGI. This CDR3 reads CASSSTTGGYSPLHF. DNA of the CDR3: TGTGCCAGCAGTTCTACGACAGGGGGCTATTCACCCCTCCACTTT.

V gene TRBV6-1 combines with J gene TRBJ2-3; the D is unclear. Germline values: CDR1 MNHNS, CDR2 SASEGT. The CDR3 covers 11 residues. V was cut by 6 bases and J by 7 bases, with 8 bases left in between. DNA for the CDR3: TGTGCCAGCAGCTTAGTGAATACGCAGTATTTT. It codes for CASSLVNTQYF.

This clonotype was observed a single time. V is TRBV7-2 and J is TRBJ2-7; a possible D gene is TRBD2 (7 bases). There are 14 residues in the CDR3. Trimming left V 2 bases short and J 4 bases short, with 12 bases between. From germline, CDR1 is SGHTA and CDR2 FQGNSA. The CDR3 DNA sequence: TGTGCCAGCAGCTTAAATAGGGGGGGATACGAGCAGTACTTC. This sequence encodes CASSLNRGGYEQYF. Supplemented by reference TRBV7-2 and TRBJ2-7, the full variable domain reads GAGVSQSPSNKVTEKGKDVELRCDPISGHTALYWYRQSLGQGLEFLIYFQGNSAPDKSGLPSDRFSAERTGGSVSTLTIQRTQQEDSAVYLCASSLNRGGYEQYFGPGTRLTVT.

This clonotype was recorded once. The chain recombines TRBV20-1 with TRBJ2-7, with a tentative D call TRBD2 (5 bases). CDR1 and CDR2 from the germline V gene are DFQATT and SNEGSKA (reference sequence). Trimming stripped 0 bases from V and 9 bases from J, with 15 bases between. The CDR3 loop spans 13 amino acids. In DNA, the CDR3 is TGCAGTGCTAGAGATATTAATGGGAGAGGGCAGTACTTC. Residues: CSARDINGRGQYF.

The V gene is TRBV15, the J gene TRBJ1-4, with D tentatively TRBD1 (5 bases). Trimming cost V 5 bases and J 8 bases, with 18 bases left between them. Per the germline V gene, CDR1 is LNHNV and CDR2 is YYDKDF (reference sequence). This CDR3 comprises 15 residues. This chain's CDR3 is CATSPNRDGDEKLFF. For the CDR3, the DNA is TGTGCCACCAGCCCTAACCGGGACGGAGACGAAAAACTGTTTTTT. The complete variable domain, with remaining parts taken from reference TRBV15 and TRBJ1-4, reads DAMVIQNPRYQVTQFGKPVTLSCSQTLNHNVMYWYQQKSSQAPKLLFHYYDKDFNNEADTPDNFQSRRPNTSFCFLDIRSPGLGDTAMYLCATSPNRDGDEKLFFGSGTQLSVL.

This chain joins TRBV11-2 and TRBJ1-2; the D gene is possibly TRBD1 (6 bases). Trimming removed 5 bases at V and 8 bases at J, with 18 bases between. CDR1 SGHAT and CDR2 FQNNGV come from the germline V gene. CDR3 length: 14 residues. The CDR3 sequence is CASSSHQGLQGYTF. The CDR3 DNA reads as TGTGCCAGCAGCAGCCACCAGGGGTTGCAGGGCTACACCTTC.

The chain couples TRBV6-2 or TRBV6-3 to TRBJ2-5, with 9 bases that match TRBD2. The CDR3 has 16 amino acids. V lost 2 bases to trimming and J lost 2 bases; unmatched junction nucleotides: 6. Germline V gene data show CDR1 as MNHEY and CDR2 as SVGEGT. The CDR3 DNA is TGTGCCAGCAGTTACCCCGGACTAGCGCATCAAGAGACCCAGTACTTC. Protein sequence: CASSYPGLAHQETQYF.

The chain combines TRBV19 with TRBJ2-5, with D uncertain. The CDR3 consists of 11 residues. Germline loops: CDR1 LNHDA, CDR2 SQIVND (reference sequence). Trimming pared 6 bases from V and 7 bases from J, leaving 9 bases between. The chain's CDR3 is CASSWAGTQYF. Written as DNA, the CDR3 is TGTGCCAGTAGCTGGGCTGGGACCCAGTACTTC.

The rearrangement joins TRBV6-5 to TRBJ2-1; the D gene could be TRBD1 or TRBD2 (5 bases each). CDR1 is MNHEY, CDR2 SVGAGI, per germline. The CDR3 is 15 residues long. V dropped 1 base and J dropped 8 bases, with 15 bases sitting between them. The DNA of the CDR3 is TGTGCCAGCAGTTACTTCGGCAGGGACGACGATGAGCAGTTCTTC. Its translation is CASSYFGRDDDEQFF.

J is TRBJ2-6 and V is TRBV2, with D perhaps matching TRBD2 (5 bases). V lost 7 bases to trimming and J lost 2 bases, with 15 bases between them. Germline CDR1 reads SNHLY; CDR2 reads FYNNEI. The CDR3 extends over 16 amino acids. The CDR3 DNA reads as TGTGCCAGCACCCTCCGGCTGGGAGCTGGGGCCAACGTCCTGACTTTC. Amino acid sequence: CASTLRLGAGANVLTF.

The rearrangement uses TRBV6-1 and TRBJ2-1; 9 positions match TRBD2. CDR3 size: 13 residues. CDR1 and CDR2 (germline): MNHNS, SASEGT. Germline trimming cut 7 bases from V and 7 bases from J; bases unmatched to any gene: 5. The CDR3 is CASTGLAGNEQFF. CDR3 coding DNA: TGTGCCAGCACAGGTCTAGCGGGGAATGAGCAGTTCTTC.

In this sample, this clonotype turned up a few times. This chain connects TRBV6-1 to TRBJ2-5; 15 bases agree with TRBD2. V lost 6 bases to trimming and J lost 3 bases; unmatched junction nucleotides: 5. Germline CDR1 MNHNS, CDR2 SASEGT. This CDR3 has 16 residues. The CDR3 here is CASRRTSGGAKETQYF. CDR3 bases: TGTGCCAGCAGACGGACTAGCGGGGGGGCCAAAGAGACCCAGTACTTC.

The rearrangement links TRBV7-9 to TRBJ1-2; D not resolved. Germline V gives CDR1 SEHNR, CDR2 FQNEAQ (reference sequence). The CDR3 extends over 15 amino acids. The V gene lost 0 bases and the J gene lost 2 bases, with 10 bases spanning the gap. CDR3 loop: CASSLASAGNYGYTF. Written as DNA, the CDR3 is TGTGCCAGCAGCTTAGCGAGCGCGGGGAACTATGGCTACACCTTC. Full variable domain (remainder filled in from reference TRBV7-9 and TRBJ1-2): DTGVSQNPRHKITKRGQNVTFRCDPISEHNRLYWYRQTLGQGPEFLTYFQNEAQLEKSRLLSDRFSAERPKGSFSTLEIQRTEQGDSAMYLCASSLASAGNYGYTFGSGTRLTVV.